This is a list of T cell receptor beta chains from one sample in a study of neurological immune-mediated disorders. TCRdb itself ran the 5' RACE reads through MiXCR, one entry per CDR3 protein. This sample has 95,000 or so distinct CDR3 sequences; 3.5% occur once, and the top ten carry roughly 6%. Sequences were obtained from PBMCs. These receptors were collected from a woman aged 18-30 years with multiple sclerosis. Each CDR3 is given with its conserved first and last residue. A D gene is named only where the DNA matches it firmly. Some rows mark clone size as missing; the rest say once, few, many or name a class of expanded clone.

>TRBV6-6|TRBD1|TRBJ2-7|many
TGTGCCAGCAGATTAGGACAGGGGGCCTACGAGCAGTACTTC
CASRLGQGAYEQYF
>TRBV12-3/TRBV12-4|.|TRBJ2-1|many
TGTGCCAGCGGGCCCTACAATGAGCAGTTCTTC
CASGPYNEQFF
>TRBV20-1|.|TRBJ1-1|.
TGCAGTGCAGGGGGTCGAACTGAAGCTTTCTTT
CSAGGRTEAFF
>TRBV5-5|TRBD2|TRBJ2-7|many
TGTGCCAGCAGCTTGGGTATAGCGGGGGGTTTCGCCTACGAGCAGTACTTC
CASSLGIAGGFAYEQYF
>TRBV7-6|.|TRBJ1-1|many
TGTGCCAGCGCCGGCATTAGGGAGGTGGGGACGGACACTGAAGCTTTCTTT
CASAGIREVGTDTEAFF
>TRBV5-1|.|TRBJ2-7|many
TGCGCCAGCAGCTTGGACGGCAGCTACGAGCAGTACTTC
CASSLDGSYEQYF
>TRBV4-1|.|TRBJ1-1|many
TGCGCCAGCAGCCAGGGAGGGAACACTGAAGCTTTCTTT
CASSQGGNTEAFF
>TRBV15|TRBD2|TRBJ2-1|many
TGTGCCACCGCGGGAGGCTCCTACAATGAGCAGTTCTTC
CATAGGSYNEQFF
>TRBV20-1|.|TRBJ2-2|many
TGCAGTGCTAGCACCGGGACCAAGAACACCGGGGAGCTGTTTTTT
CSASTGTKNTGELFF
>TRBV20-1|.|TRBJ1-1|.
TGCAGTGCTAGAGCAAGGTCTAGGGAAATGAACACTGAAGCTTTCTTT
CSARARSREMNTEAFF
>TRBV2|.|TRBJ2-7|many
TGTGCCAGCAACGCGGGGTTAACCTACGAGCAGTACTTC
CASNAGLTYEQYF
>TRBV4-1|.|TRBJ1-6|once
TGCGCCAGCAGCCCCGTCAGGCAGCCCTATAATTCACCCCTCCACTTT
CASSPVRQPYNSPLHF
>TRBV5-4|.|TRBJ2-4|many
TGTGCCAGCAGCTTGGGTTTAGCCAAAAACATTCAGTACTTC
CASSLGLAKNIQYF
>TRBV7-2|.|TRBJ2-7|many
TGTGCCAGCAGCTTAGGAACAGCCGCCACCTACGAGCAGTACTTC
CASSLGTAATYEQYF
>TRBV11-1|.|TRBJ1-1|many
TGTGCCAGCACCGGATCCGGGGGAGTGCCAGGGAGCACTGAAGCTTTCTTT
CASTGSGGVPGSTEAFF
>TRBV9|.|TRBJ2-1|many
TGTGCCAGCAGCTCCGGGGTTTACAATGAGCAGTTCTTC
CASSSGVYNEQFF
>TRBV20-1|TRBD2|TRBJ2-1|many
TGCAGTGCTAGAGGTCTAGCGGACTACAATGAGCAGTTCTTC
CSARGLADYNEQFF
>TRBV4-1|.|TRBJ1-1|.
TGCGCCAGCAGCCAAGAAAGTCCCGGGCCTGAAGCTTTCTTT
CASSQESPGPEAFF
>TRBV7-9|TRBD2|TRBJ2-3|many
TGTGCCAGCAGCTTACGGGCGGGGGTCACAGATACGCAGTATTTT
CASSLRAGVTDTQYF
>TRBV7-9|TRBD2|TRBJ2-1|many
TGTGCCAGCAGCCCTAAGGGGATGACTAGCGGGGAATACAATGAGCAGTTCTTC
CASSPKGMTSGEYNEQFF
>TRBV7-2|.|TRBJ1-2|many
TGTGCCAGCAGCCAGGCCGGAGGGGTCGGCTACACCTTC
CASSQAGGVGYTF
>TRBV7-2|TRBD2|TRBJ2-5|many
TGTGCCAGCAGCTTTCAGACTAGCGAAGAGACCCAGTACTTC
CASSFQTSEETQYF
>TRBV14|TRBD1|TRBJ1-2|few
TGTGCCAGCAGCCCCGTGCCGGGACAGATCAACACCTTC
CASSPVPGQINTF
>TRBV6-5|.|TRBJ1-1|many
TGTGCCAGCAGTTACTCGAACAACGTGAACACTGAAGCTTTCTTT
CASSYSNNVNTEAFF
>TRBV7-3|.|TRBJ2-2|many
TGTGCCAGCAGCCCCCCCCAGGGACAAAACACCGGGGAGCTGTTTTTT
CASSPPQGQNTGELFF
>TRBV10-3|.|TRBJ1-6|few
TGTGCCATCAATCAGGACTATAATTCACCCCTCCACTTT
CAINQDYNSPLHF
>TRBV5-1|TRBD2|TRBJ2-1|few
TGCGCCAGCAGCTTGGAACTAGCGGGGGTAAATGAGCAGTTCTTC
CASSLELAGVNEQFF
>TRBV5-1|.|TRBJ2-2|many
TGCGCCAGCAGCCGGGACCCGGGGACCGGGGAGCTGTTTTTT
CASSRDPGTGELFF
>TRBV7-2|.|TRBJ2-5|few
TGTGCCAGCAGGACCGGGACCACAGAGACCCAGTACTTC
CASRTGTTETQYF
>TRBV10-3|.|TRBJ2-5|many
TGTGCCATCAGTGAGTCGGGCAGCCTGATAGAGACCCAGTACTTC
CAISESGSLIETQYF
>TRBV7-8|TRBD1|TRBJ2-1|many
TGTGCCAGCAGCTGGGACAGCTCCAATGAGCAGTTCTTC
CASSWDSSNEQFF
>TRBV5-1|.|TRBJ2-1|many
TGCGCCAGCAGCGGCGGGGGCCACAGCTCCTACAATGAGCAGTTCTTC
CASSGGGHSSYNEQFF
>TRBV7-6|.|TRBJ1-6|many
TGTGCCAGCAGCGTAAATCCAGCCTCCTATAATTCACCCCTCCACTTT
CASSVNPASYNSPLHF
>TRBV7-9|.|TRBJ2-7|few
TGTGCCAGCAGCTTAGATACGCCCAGCTCCGAGCAGTACTTC
CASSLDTPSSEQYF
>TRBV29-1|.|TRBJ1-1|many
TGCAGCGTTGAGGGCAATGCCGGCGCTGAAGCTTTCTTT
CSVEGNAGAEAFF
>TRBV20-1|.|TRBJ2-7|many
TGCAGTGCTGCGAGGGGCGAGCAGTACTTC
CSAARGEQYF
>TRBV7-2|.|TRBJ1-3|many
TGTGCCAGCAGGAGTTGGAACTCTGGAAACACCATATATTTT
CASRSWNSGNTIYF
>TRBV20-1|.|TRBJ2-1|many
TGCAGTGCTAGAGGTCAGGGCAACAATGAGCAGTTCTTC
CSARGQGNNEQFF
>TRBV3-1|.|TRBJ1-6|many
TGTGCCAGCAGCCAAATGGAGGGAGCCTCACCCCTCCACTTT
CASSQMEGASPLHF
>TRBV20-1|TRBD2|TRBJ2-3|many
TGCAGTGCTAGCGGGGGGGTAAGCACAGATACGCAGTATTTT
CSASGGVSTDTQYF
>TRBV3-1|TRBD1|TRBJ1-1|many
TGTGCCAGCAACCAGCTTGATAAAGGGGGCATAGCTTTCTTT
CASNQLDKGGIAFF
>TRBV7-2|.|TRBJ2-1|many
TGTGCCAGCAGCCTGAGCTCCTACAATGAGCAGTTCTTC
CASSLSSYNEQFF
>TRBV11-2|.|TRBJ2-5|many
TGTGCCAGCAGCTTTATGCGGGACGGGGAGACCCAGTACTTC
CASSFMRDGETQYF
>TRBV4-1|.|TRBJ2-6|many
TGCGCCAGCCCCTTTGGGGCCAACGTCCTGACTTTC
CASPFGANVLTF
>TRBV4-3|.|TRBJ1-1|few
TGCGCCAGCAGCCAAGGACTAGACGGCACTGAAGCTTTCTTT
CASSQGLDGTEAFF
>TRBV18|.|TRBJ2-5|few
TGTGCCAGCTCACCACCAACGGGGGAGACCCAGTACTTC
CASSPPTGETQYF
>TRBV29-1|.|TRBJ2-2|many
TGCAGCGTAGTAATGGCTCCTCCGAACACCGGGGAGCTGTTTTTT
CSVVMAPPNTGELFF
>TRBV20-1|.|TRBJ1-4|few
TGCAGTGCTGCTCAGGGTACTAATGAAAAACTGTTTTTT
CSAAQGTNEKLFF
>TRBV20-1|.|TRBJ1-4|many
TGCAGTGCCAGGGCTACAACTAATGAAAAACTGTTTTTT
CSARATTNEKLFF
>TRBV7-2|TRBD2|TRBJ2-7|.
TGTGCCAGCAGCCCCGGGGGGGCGTCCTACGAGCAGTACTTC
CASSPGGASYEQYF
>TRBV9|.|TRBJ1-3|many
TGTGCCAGCAGCGTAGTTAGCGGGGGCGCTGGAAACACCATATATTTT
CASSVVSGGAGNTIYF
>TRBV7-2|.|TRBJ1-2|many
TGTGCCAGCAGCTTGACTAGGAGGGGAAAAGACTATGGCTACACCTTC
CASSLTRRGKDYGYTF
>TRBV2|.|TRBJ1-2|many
TGTGCCAGCAGAGTGTCTTATCTAACTATGCGCTACACCTTC
CASRVSYLTMRYTF